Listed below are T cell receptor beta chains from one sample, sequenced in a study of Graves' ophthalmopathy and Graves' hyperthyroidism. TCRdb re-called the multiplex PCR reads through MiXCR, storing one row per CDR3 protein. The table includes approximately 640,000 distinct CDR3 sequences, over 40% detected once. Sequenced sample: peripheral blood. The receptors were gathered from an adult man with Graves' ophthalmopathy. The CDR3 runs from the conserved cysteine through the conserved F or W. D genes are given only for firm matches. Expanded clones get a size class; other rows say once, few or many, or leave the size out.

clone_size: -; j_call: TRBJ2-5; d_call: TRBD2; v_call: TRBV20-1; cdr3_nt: TGCAGTGCTAGGGCTAGCGGGGCCTCGGGAGAGACCCAGTACTTC; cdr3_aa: CSARASGASGETQYF
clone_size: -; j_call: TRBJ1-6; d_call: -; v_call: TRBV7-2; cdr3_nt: TGTGCCAGCAGCTTGACAGGATCCGGACTACCCCTCCACTTT; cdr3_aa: CASSLTGSGLPLHF
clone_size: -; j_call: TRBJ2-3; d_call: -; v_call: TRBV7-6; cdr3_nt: TGTGCCAGCAGCTTCACCGGGCCACCCAATACGCAGTATTTT; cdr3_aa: CASSFTGPPNTQYF
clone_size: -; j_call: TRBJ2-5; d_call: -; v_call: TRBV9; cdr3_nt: TGTGCCAGCAGTCTCCGGGACACCACTCGATCATCCCAGTACTTC; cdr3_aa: CASSLRDTTRSSQYF
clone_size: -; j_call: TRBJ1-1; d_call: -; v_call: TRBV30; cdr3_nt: TGTGCCTGGAGCCTCCCGGACAGACCTTTTATGAACACTGAAGCTTTCTTT; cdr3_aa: CAWSLPDRPFMNTEAFF
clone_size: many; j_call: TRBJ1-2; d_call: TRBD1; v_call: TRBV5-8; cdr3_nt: TGTGCCAGCAAGACAGGGGGCGACTATGGCTACACCTTC; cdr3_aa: CASKTGGDYGYTF
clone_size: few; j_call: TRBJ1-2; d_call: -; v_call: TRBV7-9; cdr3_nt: TGTGCCAGCTCACCACGTGAAGGAGTCTATGGCTACACCTTC; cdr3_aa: CASSPREGVYGYTF
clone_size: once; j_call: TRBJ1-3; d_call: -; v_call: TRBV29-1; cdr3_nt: TGCAGCGTTGAAGAGGTCGGGTCTGCAAACACCATATATTTT; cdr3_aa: CSVEEVGSANTIYF
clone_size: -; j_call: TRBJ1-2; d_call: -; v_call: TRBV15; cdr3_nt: TGTGCCACCAGCAGACGGGAGGCTAACTATGGCTACACCTTC; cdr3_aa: CATSRREANYGYTF
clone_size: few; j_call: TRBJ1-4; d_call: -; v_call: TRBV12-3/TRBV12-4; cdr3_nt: TGTGCCAGCACCCCGGGACAAGGATTTAGGGAAAAACTGTTTTTT; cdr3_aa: CASTPGQGFREKLFF
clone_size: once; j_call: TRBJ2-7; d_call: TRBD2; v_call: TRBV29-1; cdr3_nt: TGCAGCAGCTCCCCCCGACTAGCGGGGCAGTACTTC; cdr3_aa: CSSSPRLAGQYF
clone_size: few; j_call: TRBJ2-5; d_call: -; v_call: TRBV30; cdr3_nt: TGTGCCTGGGCACTCGGAGAAGAGACCCAGTACTTC; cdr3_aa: CAWALGEETQYF
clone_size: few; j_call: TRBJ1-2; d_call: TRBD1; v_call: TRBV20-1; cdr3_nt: TGCAGCTCTGACCCGGGACAGGGCGGAGGCTACACCTTC; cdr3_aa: CSSDPGQGGGYTF
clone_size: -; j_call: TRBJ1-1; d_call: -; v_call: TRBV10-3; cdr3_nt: TGTGCCAGCAGTGAAGATCATGGGGCATACACTGAAGCTTTCTTT; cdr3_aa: CASSEDHGAYTEAFF
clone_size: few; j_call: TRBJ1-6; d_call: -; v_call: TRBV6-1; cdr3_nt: TGTGCCAGCCTGTTCGGATGGGATTTTTTTAATTCACCCCTCCACTTT; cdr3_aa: CASLFGWDFFNSPLHF
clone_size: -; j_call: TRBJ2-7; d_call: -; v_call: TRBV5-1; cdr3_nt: TGCGCCAGCAGCCAAGATGGAGCGGAAGACCACGAGCAGTACTTC; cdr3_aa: CASSQDGAEDHEQYF
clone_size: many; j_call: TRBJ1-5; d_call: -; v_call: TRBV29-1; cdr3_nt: TGCAGCGTGACCCCGGGGGGGGGCAATCAGCCCCAGCATTTT; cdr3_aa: CSVTPGGGNQPQHF
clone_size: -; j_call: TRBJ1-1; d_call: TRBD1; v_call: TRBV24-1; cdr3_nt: TGTGCCTGGAGTGTCGACAGGGAGAACACTGAAGCTTTCTTT; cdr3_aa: CAWSVDRENTEAFF
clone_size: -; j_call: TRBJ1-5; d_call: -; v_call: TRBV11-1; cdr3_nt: TGTGCCAGCAGCTCTCTGGGTCAAGGCAGCAATCAGCCCCAGCATTTT; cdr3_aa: CASSSLGQGSNQPQHF
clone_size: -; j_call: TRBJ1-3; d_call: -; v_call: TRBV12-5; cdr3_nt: TGTGCTAGTGGTCCCTCGAATGGAAACACCATATATTTT; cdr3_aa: CASGPSNGNTIYF
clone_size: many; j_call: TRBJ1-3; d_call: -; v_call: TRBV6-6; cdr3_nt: TGTGCCAGCAGTTACGACAGACAGGGAAACACCATATATTTT; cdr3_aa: CASSYDRQGNTIYF
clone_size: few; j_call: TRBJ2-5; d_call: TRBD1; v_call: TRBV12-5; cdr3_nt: TGTGCTAGTGGAGGGACAGATCAAGAGACCCAGTACTTC; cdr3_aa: CASGGTDQETQYF
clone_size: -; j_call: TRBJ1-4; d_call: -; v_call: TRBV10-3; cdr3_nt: TGTGCCATCAGTGCGGCCCGAGAGGCTAATGAAAAACTGTTTTTT; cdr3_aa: CAISAAREANEKLFF
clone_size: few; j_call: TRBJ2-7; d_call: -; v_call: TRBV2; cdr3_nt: TGTGCCAGCACCCACTCCCAGGGGCGGGGGTACGAGCAGTACTTC; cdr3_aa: CASTHSQGRGYEQYF
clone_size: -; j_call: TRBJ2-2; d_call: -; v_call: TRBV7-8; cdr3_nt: TGTGCCAGCAGCCCGCTGGGACTCCGCGCCGGGGAGCTGTTTTTT; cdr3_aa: CASSPLGLRAGELFF
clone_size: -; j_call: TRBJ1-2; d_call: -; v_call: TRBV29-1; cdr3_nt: TGCAGCGTTGAATCCGACTCACGGGATGGCTACACCTTC; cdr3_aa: CSVESDSRDGYTF
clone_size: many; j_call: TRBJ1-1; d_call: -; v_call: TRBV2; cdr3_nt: TGTGCCGTGGGGAGGGGGGGGAACACTGAAGCTTTCTTT; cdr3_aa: CAVGRGGNTEAFF
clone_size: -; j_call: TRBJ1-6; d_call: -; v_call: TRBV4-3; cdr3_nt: TGCGCCAGCAGCCAAGATGTCTCAGATTACTCACCCCTCCACTTT; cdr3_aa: CASSQDVSDYSPLHF
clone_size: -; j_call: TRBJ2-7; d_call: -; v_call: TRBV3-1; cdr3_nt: TGTGCCAGCAGCCGAGTAGCGGATTTCTCCTACGAGCAGTACTTC; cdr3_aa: CASSRVADFSYEQYF
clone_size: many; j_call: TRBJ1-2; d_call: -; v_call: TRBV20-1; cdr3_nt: TGCAGTGCTTCCGGGGACGACAGAGGCTACACCTTC; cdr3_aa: CSASGDDRGYTF
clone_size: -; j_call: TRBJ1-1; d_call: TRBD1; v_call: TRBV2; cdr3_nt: TGTGCCACCGGGACAGGGAGGAACACTGAAGCTTTCTTT; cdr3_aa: CATGTGRNTEAFF
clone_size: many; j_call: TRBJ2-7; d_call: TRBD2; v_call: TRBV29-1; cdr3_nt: TGCAGCGTGCGACCGGGACTAGCGGTAGACTACGAGCAGTACTTC; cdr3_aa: CSVRPGLAVDYEQYF
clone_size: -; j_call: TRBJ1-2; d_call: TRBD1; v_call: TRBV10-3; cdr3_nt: TGTGCCGGCAGTGAAGGGACAGGGAACGGCTTCACCTTC; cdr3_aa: CAGSEGTGNGFTF
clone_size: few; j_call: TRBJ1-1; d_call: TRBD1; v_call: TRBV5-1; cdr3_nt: TGCGCCAGCAGCTCCGGACAGGGGATCGGTTTAACTGAAGCTTTCTTT; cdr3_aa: CASSSGQGIGLTEAFF
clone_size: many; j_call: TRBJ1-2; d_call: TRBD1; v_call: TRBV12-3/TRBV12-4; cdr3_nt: TGTGCCAGCAGTATAGGACAGGGTAGGGGCTACACCTTC; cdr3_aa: CASSIGQGRGYTF
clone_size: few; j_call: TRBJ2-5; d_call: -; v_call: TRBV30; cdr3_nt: TGTGCCTTCTCTCGGCATCAAGAGACCCAGTACTTC; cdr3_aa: CAFSRHQETQYF
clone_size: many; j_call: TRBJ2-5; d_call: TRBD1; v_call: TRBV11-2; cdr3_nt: TGTGCCAGCAGCAAGACAGGGAGCCAAGAGACCCAGTACTTC; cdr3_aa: CASSKTGSQETQYF
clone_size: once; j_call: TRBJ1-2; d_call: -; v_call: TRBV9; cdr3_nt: TGTGCCAGAAGCGGCCCCGGGACAATCATCTATGGCTACACCTTC; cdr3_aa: CARSGPGTIIYGYTF
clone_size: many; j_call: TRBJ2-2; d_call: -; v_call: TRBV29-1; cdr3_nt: TGCAGCGTTGTGGTCCGGGGAGCCCACACCGGGGAGCTGTTTTTT; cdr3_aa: CSVVVRGAHTGELFF
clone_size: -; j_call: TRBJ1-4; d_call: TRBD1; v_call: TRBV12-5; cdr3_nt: TGTGCTAGTGGTTTGGTACAGGGGGAAGAAAAACTGTTTTTT; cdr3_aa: CASGLVQGEEKLFF
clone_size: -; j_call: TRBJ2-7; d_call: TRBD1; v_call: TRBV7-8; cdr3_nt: TGTGCCGGCAGCAGAGACGGGACAGGGGTCGAGCAGTACTTC; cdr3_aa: CAGSRDGTGVEQYF
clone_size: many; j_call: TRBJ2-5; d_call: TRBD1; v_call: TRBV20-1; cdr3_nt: TGCAGTGCTCCCGGGACAGTCCAAGAGACCCAGTACTTC; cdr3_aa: CSAPGTVQETQYF
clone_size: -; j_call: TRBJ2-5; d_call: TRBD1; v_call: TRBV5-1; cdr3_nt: TGCGCCAGCAGCGGGGGACAGGGGGGTTTGGAGACCCAGTACTTC; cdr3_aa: CASSGGQGGLETQYF
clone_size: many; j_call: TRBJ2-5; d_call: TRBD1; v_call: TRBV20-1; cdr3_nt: TGCAGTGCTAGAGGCCGGGACAGTCAAGAGACCCAGTACTTC; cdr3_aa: CSARGRDSQETQYF
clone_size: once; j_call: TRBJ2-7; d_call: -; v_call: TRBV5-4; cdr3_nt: TGTGCCAGCAGCTCTCAGGTTTTGGGGCAGTACTTC; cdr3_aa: CASSSQVLGQYF
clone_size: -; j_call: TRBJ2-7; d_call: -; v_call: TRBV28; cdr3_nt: TGTGCCAGCAGTTTATTTGCCGACCAAGGAGAGCAGTACTTC; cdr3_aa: CASSLFADQGEQYF
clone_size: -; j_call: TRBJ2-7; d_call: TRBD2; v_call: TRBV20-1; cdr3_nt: TGCAGTGCCCTACAGCGCCCGGGACTAGCGGTTCATTACGAGCAGTACTTC; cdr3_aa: CSALQRPGLAVHYEQYF
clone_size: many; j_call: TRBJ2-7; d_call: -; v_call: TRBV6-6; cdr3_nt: TGTGCCAGCAGCTCCGACTGGGTCGAGCAGTACTTC; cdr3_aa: CASSSDWVEQYF